This TCR beta chain was captured in a study of T cell repertoires in cytomegalovirus infection. Looking at the study overall: Signatures in public TCR beta sequences pointed to both CMV infection and matching HLA type. Study-wide results and limits: There were carriers of CMV plus the relevant HLA, and cumulative public TCR beta family frequency identified them.

TCRdb re-analysed the reads in MiXCR, keeping a single row per CDR3 protein. The sample has roughly 240,000 distinct CDR3 sequences; around 6.4% are singletons. V lost 4 bases, J lost 0 bases, and 9 bases lay in between. The CDR3 has 15 residues. Germline CDR1 is LGHDT and CDR2 is YNNKEL (reference sequence). This clonotype was counted ten times or more. As yet, its antigen is unknown. This chain joins TRBV3-1 and TRBJ1-4; D is possibly TRBD1 (5 bases). This TCR was sampled from a human donor in good health (CMV status not recorded). Some clones in this sample may be carry-over from other donors' samples. Sequenced: PBMCs. Here the CDR3 reads CASSRGGATNEKLFF. CDR3 coding DNA: TGTGCCAGCAGCCGCGGGGGAGCAACTAATGAAAAACTGTTTTTT.